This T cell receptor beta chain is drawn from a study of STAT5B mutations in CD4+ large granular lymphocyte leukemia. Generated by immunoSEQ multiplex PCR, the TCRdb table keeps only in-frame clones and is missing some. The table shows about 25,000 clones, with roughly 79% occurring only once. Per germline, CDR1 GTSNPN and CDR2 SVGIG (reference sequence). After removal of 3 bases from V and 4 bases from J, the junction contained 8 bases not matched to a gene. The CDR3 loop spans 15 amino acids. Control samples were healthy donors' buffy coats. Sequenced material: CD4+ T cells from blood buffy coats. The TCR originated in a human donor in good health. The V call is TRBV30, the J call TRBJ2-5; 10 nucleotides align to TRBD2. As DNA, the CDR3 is TGTGCCTGGAGAGCGACTAGCGGGTTAGGAGAGACCCAGTACTTC. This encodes CAWRATSGLGETQYF.